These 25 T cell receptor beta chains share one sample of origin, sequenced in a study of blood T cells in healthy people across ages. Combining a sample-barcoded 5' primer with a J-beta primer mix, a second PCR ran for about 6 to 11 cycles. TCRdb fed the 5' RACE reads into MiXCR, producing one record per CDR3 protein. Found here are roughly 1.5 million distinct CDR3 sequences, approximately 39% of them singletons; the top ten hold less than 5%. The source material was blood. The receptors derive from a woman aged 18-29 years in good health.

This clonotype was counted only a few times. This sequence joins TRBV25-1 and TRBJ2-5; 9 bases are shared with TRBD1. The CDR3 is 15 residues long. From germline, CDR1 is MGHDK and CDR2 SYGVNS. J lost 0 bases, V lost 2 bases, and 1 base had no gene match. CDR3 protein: CASSEGTGYQETQYF. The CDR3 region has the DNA TGTGCCAGCAGTGAAGGGACAGGGTACCAAGAGACCCAGTACTTC.

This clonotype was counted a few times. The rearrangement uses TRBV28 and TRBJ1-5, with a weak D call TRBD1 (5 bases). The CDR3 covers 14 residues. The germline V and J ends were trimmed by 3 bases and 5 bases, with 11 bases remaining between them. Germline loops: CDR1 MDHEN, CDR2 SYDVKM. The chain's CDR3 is CASSLRGGYQPQHF. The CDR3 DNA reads TGTGCCAGCAGTTTGAGGGGCGGATATCAGCCCCAGCATTTT.

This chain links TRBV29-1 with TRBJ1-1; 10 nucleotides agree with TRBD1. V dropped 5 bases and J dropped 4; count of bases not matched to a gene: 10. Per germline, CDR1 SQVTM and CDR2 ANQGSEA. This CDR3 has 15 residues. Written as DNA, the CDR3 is TGCAGCGTTTACAAACCGGACAGGGGGACCACTGAAGCTTTCTTT. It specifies CSVYKPDRGTTEAFF. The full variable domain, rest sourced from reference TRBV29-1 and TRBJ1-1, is SAVISQKPSRDICQRGTSLTIQCQVDSQVTMMFWYRQQPGQSLTLIATANQGSEATYESGFVIDKFPISRPNLTFSTLTVSNMSPEDSSIYLCSVYKPDRGTTEAFFGQGTRLTVV.

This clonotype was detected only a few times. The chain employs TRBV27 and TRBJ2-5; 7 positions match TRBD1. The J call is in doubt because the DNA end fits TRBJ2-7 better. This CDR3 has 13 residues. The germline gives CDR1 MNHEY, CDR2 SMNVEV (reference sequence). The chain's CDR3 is CASRDSWGHEQYF. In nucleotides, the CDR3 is TGTGCCAGCCGGGACAGTTGGGGCCACGAGCAGTACTTC.

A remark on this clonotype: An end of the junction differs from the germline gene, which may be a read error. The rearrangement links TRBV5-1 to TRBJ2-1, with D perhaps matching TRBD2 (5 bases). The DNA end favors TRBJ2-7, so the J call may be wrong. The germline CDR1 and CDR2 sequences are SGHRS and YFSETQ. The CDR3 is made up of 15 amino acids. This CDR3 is CASSLVAGPYNEQYF. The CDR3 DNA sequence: TGTGCCAGCAGCCTCGTGGCGGGTCCTTACAATGAGCAGTACTTC.

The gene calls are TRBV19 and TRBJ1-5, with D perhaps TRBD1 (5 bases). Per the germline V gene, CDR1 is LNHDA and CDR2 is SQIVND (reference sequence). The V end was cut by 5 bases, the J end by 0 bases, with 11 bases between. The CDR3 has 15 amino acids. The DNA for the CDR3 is TGTGCCAGTAGTTCCTATAGGGGTAGCAATCAGCCCCAGCATTTT. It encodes CASSSYRGSNQPQHF.

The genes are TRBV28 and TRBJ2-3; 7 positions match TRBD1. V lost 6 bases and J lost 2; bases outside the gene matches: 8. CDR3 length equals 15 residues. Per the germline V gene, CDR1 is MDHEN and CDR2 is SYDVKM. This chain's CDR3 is CASRDSGQNTDTQYF. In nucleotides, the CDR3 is TGTGCCAGCAGGGACTCGGGACAGAACACAGATACGCAGTATTTT.

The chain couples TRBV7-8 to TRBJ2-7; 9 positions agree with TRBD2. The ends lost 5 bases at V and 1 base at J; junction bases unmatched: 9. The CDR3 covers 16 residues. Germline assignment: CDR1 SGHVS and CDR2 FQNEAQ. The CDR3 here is CASSPSRTSVSYEQYF. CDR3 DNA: TGTGCCAGCAGCCCCAGCCGGACTAGCGTTTCCTACGAGCAGTACTTC.

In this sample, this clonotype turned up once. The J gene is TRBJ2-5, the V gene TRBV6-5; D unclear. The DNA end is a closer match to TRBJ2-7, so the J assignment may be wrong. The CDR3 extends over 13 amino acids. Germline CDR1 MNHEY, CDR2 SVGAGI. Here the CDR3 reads CASKLRPVYEQYF. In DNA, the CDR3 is TGTGCCAGCAAACTGAGGCCGGTCTACGAGCAGTACTTC.

Written as DNA, the CDR3 is TGTGCCAGCAGTGAAGCTAGCGGGGACTCCTACGAGCAGTACTTC. It encodes CASSEASGDSYEQYF. The J gene is TRBJ2-7, the V gene TRBV6-1; 8 nucleotides align to TRBD2. CDR1 and CDR2 (germline): MNHNS, SASEGT. The CDR3 covers 15 residues. The ends lost 0 bases at V and 0 bases at J; junction bases unmatched: 1.

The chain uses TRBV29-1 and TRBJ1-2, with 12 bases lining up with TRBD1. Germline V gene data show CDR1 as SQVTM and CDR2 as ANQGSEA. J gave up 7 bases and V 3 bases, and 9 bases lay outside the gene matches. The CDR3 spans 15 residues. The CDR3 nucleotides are TGCAGCGTTGAGGGACAGGGGGCAGGGCTAGGTGGCTACACCTTC. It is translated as CSVEGQGAGLGGYTF.

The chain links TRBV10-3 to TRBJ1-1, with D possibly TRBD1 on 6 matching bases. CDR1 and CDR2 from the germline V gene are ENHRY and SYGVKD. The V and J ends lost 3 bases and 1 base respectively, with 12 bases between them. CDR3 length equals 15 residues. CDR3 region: CAISDWDNQNTEAFF. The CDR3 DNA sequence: TGTGCCATCAGTGATTGGGACAATCAGAACACTGAAGCTTTCTTT.

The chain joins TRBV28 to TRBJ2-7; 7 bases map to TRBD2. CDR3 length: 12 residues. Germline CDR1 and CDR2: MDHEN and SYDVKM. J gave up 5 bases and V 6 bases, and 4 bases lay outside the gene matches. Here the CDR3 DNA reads TGTGCCAGCAGGCTAGCGGCCCACGAGCAGTACTTC. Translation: CASRLAAHEQYF. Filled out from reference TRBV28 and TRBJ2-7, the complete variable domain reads DVKVTQSSRYLVKRTGEKVFLECVQDMDHENMFWYRQDPGLGLRLIYFSYDVKMKEKGDIPEGYSVSREKKERFSLILESASTNQTSMYLCASRLAAHEQYFGPGTRLTVT.

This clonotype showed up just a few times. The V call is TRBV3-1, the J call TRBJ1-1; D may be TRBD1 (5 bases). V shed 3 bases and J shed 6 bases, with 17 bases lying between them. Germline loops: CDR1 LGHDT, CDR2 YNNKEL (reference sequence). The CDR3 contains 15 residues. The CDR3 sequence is CASSQRGAEGPEAFF. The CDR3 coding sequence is TGTGCCAGCAGCCAGAGAGGGGCAGAGGGTCCTGAAGCTTTCTTT.

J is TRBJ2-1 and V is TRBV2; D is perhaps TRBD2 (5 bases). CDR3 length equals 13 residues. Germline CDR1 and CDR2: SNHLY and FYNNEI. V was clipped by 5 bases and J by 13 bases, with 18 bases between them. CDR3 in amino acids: CASSRQEERTQFF. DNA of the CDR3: TGTGCCAGCAGTCGCCAAGAGGAGCGGACCCAGTTCTTC.

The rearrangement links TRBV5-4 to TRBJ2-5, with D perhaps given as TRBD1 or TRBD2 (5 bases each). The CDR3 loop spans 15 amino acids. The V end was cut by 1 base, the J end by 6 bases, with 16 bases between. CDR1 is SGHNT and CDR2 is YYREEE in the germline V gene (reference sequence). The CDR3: CASSLPTWDVKTQYF. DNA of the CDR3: TGTGCCAGCAGCTTGCCCACTTGGGACGTCAAGACCCAGTACTTC. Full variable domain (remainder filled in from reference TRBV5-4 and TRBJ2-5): ETGVTQSPTHLIKTRGQQVTLRCSSQSGHNTVSWYQQALGQGPQFIFQYYREEENGRGNFPPRFSGLQFPNYSSELNVNALELDDSALYLCASSLPTWDVKTQYFGPGTRLLVL.

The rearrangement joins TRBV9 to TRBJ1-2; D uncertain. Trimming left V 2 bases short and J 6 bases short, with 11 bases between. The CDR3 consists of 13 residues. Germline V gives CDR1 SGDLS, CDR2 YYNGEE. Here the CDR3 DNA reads TGTGCCAGCAGCGTGACACAGAGCCATGGCTACACCTTC. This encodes CASSVTQSHGYTF.

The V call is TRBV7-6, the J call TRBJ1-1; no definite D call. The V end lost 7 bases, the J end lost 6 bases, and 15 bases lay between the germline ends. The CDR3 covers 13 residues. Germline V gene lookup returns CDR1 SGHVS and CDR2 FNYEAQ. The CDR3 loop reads CASTSEGKAEAFF. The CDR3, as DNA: TGTGCCAGCACATCCGAGGGTAAGGCTGAAGCTTTCTTT. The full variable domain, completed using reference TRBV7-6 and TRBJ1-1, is GAGVSQSPRYKVTKRGQDVALRCDPISGHVSLYWYRQALGQGPEFLTYFNYEAQQDKSGLPNDRFSAERPEGSISTLTIQRTEQRDSAMYRCASTSEGKAEAFFGQGTRLTVV.

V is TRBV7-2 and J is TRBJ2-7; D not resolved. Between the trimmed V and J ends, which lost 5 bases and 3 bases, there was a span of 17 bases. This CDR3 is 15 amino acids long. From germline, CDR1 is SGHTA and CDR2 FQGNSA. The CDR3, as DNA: TGTGCCAGCAGCCCTGGCACGTATATTCACTACGAGCAGTACTTC. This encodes CASSPGTYIHYEQYF.

This CDR3 is CASSLIQGMYNEQFF. The CDR3 region has the DNA TGTGCCAGCAGTCTTATACAGGGAATGTACAATGAGCAGTTCTTC. This rearrangement joins TRBV27 to TRBJ2-1, with D possibly being TRBD1 (6 bases). V was trimmed by 5 bases and J by 4 bases, leaving 15 bases between them. Germline V lookup: CDR1 MNHEY, CDR2 SMNVEV (reference sequence). The CDR3 sequence is 15 residues long.

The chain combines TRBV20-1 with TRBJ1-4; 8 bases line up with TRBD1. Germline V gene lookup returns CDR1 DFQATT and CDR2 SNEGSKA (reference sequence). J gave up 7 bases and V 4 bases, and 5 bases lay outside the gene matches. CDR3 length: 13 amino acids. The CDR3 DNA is TGCAGTGCTACCGACAGGGGCGGTGAAAAACTGTTTTTT. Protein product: CSATDRGGEKLFF.

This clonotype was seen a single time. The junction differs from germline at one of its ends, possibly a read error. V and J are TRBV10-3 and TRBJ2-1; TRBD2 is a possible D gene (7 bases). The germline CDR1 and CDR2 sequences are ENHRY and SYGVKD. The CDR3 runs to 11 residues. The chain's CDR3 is CAINEGGSSFF. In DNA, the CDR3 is TGTGCCATCAATGAGGGGGGGAGTTCGTTCTTC.

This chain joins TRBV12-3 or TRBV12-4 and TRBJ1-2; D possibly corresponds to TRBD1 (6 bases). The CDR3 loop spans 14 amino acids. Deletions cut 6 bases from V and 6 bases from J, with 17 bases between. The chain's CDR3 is CASRTNRVPHGYTF. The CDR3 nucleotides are TGTGCCAGCAGGACGAACAGGGTTCCCCATGGCTACACCTTC.

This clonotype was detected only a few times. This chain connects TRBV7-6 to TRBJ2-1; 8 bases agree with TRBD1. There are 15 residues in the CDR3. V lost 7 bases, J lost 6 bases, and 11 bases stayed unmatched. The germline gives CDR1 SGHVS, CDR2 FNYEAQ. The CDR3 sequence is CASTSTTGGTNEQFF. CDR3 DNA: TGTGCCAGCACCTCTACTACAGGGGGTACCAATGAGCAGTTCTTC.

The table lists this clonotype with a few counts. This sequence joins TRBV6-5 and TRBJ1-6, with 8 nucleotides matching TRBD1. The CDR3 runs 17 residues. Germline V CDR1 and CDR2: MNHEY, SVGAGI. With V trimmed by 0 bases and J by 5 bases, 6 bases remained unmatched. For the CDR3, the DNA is TGTGCCAGCAGTTACTCGGGGCACAGGGGGGATAATTCACCCCTCCACTTT. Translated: CASSYSGHRGDNSPLHF.